This T cell receptor (beta chain) came from a study of blood T cell repertoires in COVID-19. Study-wide context: Material from acute and convalescent COVID-19 was sourced from the United States, Italy and Spain. The cDNA or gDNA used as material had been derived from T cells, B-cell-depleted T cells, or PBMCs.

Original processing methods: Amplified reference gene primers provided the basis for estimating nucleated cell counts. Clones were read by immunoSEQ multiplex PCR, and TCRdb kept only the in-frame ones, dropping some. V and J calls and clone size are given by that table; D and trimming were obtained from the DNA. The data hold more than 95,000 clones, with roughly 69% observed a single time. The material sequenced was peripheral blood. The sequence came from a woman aged 70 to 79 with acute or convalescent COVID-19.

In DNA, the CDR3 is TGTGCCAGCAGTCGCAGCGGGACAGGGGCTAGCACCGGGGAGCTGTTTTTT. This translates into CASSRSGTGASTGELFF. This chain links TRBV6-6 with TRBJ2-2, with TRBD1 identical over 10 bases. Germline V gives CDR1 MNHNY, CDR2 SVGAGI (reference sequence). This CDR3 region has 17 residues. The V gene end was trimmed by 5 bases and the J gene end by 4 bases; junction bases not matched to a gene: 10.